The clone carrying this TCR beta chain showed up just a few times. This record belongs to a study of preoperative IRX-2 immunotherapy in early breast cancer. Using immunoSEQ multiplex PCR, the repertoire was profiled, and TCRdb retains in-frame clones only, with some absent. The sample contains 35,000 to 45,000 clones, about 80% of which appear only once. Trimming cost V 2 bases and J 6 bases; bases outside gene matches: 5. This CDR3 region has 15 residues. The germline V gene has CDR1 MNHGY and CDR2 SAAAGT. Treatment given: preoperative locoregional IRX-2 cytokine immunotherapy. Patients received preoperative, locoregional IRX-2 cytokine immunotherapy in a phase Ib study.

Here the sequenced sample was tumor tissue, taken after IRX-2 immunotherapy. The gene calls are TRBV6-8 and TRBJ1-5, with 9 bases lining up with TRBD1. The receptor was derived from a human donor with breast cancer. CDR3 amino acids: CASSYLQGAAQPQHF. CDR3 nucleotide sequence: TGTGCCAGCAGTTACCTACAGGGGGCGGCTCAGCCCCAGCATTTT.